The 27 T cell receptor beta chains given below trace back to one sample, sequenced in a study of T cell changes during pregnancy in multiple sclerosis. Data came from immunoSEQ multiplex PCR; TCRdb stores just in-frame clones and leaves some out. The sample holds about 74,000 clones, roughly 90% seen once. The specimen comprised peripheral blood, sampled in the third trimester of pregnancy. Receptor source: a female donor with multiple sclerosis, enrolled in a pregnancy study.

The CDR3 loop is CACSRRGNQPQHF. Written as DNA, the CDR3 is TGTGCCTGCTCCCGGAGGGGCAATCAGCCCCAGCATTTT. V and J are TRBV30 and TRBJ1-5; no clear D gene. This CDR3 is 13 amino acids long. V was clipped by 6 bases and J by 2 bases, with 11 bases between them. CDR1 GTSNPN and CDR2 SVGIG come from the germline V gene (reference sequence).

The chain uses TRBV4-2 and TRBJ2-7; 11 nucleotides align to TRBD2. The CDR3 totals 16 residues. V gave up 0 bases and J gave up 2 bases; unmatched junction bases: 3. Germline-derived CDR1 and CDR2 are LGHNA and YNFKEQ. CDR3 DNA: TGTGCCAGCAGCCAAGATGGTAGCGGGGGGGCCTACGAGCAGTACTTC. It encodes CASSQDGSGGAYEQYF.

The chain couples TRBV2 to TRBJ2-5, with 10 bases matching TRBD2. This CDR3 spans 15 amino acids. The germline gives CDR1 SNHLY, CDR2 FYNNEI. V lost 5 bases to trimming and J lost 2 bases; unmatched junction nucleotides: 5. The CDR3 loop reads CASSRGLADQETQYF. CDR3 DNA: TGTGCCAGCAGTCGTGGACTAGCGGATCAAGAGACCCAGTACTTC.

This clone came up once. The chain couples TRBV27 to TRBJ2-6, with 7 positions matching TRBD2. CDR3 length: 15 amino acids. Germline CDR1 and CDR2: MNHEY and SMNVEV (reference sequence). The junction had 4 bases not matched to a gene; V was cut back by 6 bases and J by 2 bases. The CDR3 DNA sequence: TGTGCCAGCAGCGGGGGGAGTCCTGGGGCCAACGTCCTGACTTTC. Its protein is CASSGGSPGANVLTF.

V and J are TRBV28 and TRBJ2-7; 9 nucleotides agree with TRBD1. From germline, CDR1 is MDHEN and CDR2 SYDVKM. J lost 0 bases, V lost 5 bases, and 2 bases had no gene match. The CDR3 consists of 14 residues. For the CDR3, the DNA is TGTGCCAGCAGTCTGGACAGGGGCTCCTACGAGCAGTACTTC. It codes for CASSLDRGSYEQYF.

This rearrangement joins TRBV6-5 to TRBJ1-2; tentative D call: TRBD1 (5 bases). From germline, CDR1 is MNHEY and CDR2 SVGAGI. V gave up 2 bases and J gave up 4 bases, with 11 bases separating them. The CDR3 runs to 14 residues. The CDR3 sequence is CASSYGTGGYGYTF. Here the CDR3 DNA reads TGTGCCAGCAGTTACGGGACCGGGGGCTATGGCTACACCTTC.

The rearrangement links TRBV29-1 to TRBJ2-1, with TRBD2 matching 14 bases. CDR3 length: 20 amino acids. Per germline, CDR1 SQVTM and CDR2 ANQGSEA. The J segment lost 1 base and the V segment lost 3 bases, leaving 14 bases of the junction unmatched. CDR3 DNA sequence: TGCAGCGTTGAGGGGGGGCGCGGGACTAGCGGGGGTCCATCCTACAATGAGCAGTTCTTC. Translated, it gives CSVEGGRGTSGGPSYNEQFF.

The gene calls are TRBV4-2 and TRBJ2-3, with TRBD2 identical over 7 bases. Germline V gives CDR1 LGHNA, CDR2 YNFKEQ. The CDR3 spans 16 residues. V was clipped by 5 bases and J by 2 bases; unmatched bases: 10. In DNA, the CDR3 is TGTGCCAGCAGCACTCGGGGAGCGGGGTACACAGATACGCAGTATTTT. It encodes CASSTRGAGYTDTQYF.

The gene calls are TRBV5-1 and TRBJ1-6; TRBD1 is a possible D gene (5 bases). Between the trimmed V and J ends, which lost 0 bases and 10 bases, there was a span of 11 bases. CDR3 length: 14 residues. Germline CDR1 is SGHRS and CDR2 is YFSETQ. The CDR3 spells CASSLDPGNSPLHF. The CDR3, as DNA: TGCGCCAGCAGCTTGGATCCAGGGAACTCACCCCTCCACTTT.

The chain couples TRBV5-1 to TRBJ1-1, with 9 bases matching TRBD1. The germline V gene encodes CDR1 SGHRS and CDR2 YFSETQ. This CDR3 is 13 amino acids long. V lost 5 bases, J lost 4 bases, and 3 bases stayed unmatched. CDR3 sequence (DNA): TGCGCCAGCAGGGGGACAGGGAGCACTGAAGCTTTCTTT. It translates to CASRGTGSTEAFF.

The chain links TRBV19 to TRBJ1-5; D call uncertain. The germline V gene encodes CDR1 LNHDA and CDR2 SQIVND (reference sequence). This CDR3 has 12 amino acids. Trimming took off 7 bases at V and 6 bases at J, with 10 bases between the two ends. CDR3 residues: CASTVGPQPQHF. The CDR3 DNA reads TGTGCCAGTACCGTCGGTCCTCAGCCCCAGCATTTT.

The chain couples TRBV28 to TRBJ2-7; D perhaps matches TRBD1 (6 bases). The germline CDR1 and CDR2 sequences are MDHEN and SYDVKM. This CDR3 region has 12 residues. V shed 5 bases and J shed 6 bases, with 11 bases lying between them. CDR3 DNA sequence: TGTGCCAGCAGTCCTTGGACAGCCGAGCAGTACTTC. It specifies CASSPWTAEQYF. Full variable domain (missing parts from reference TRBV28 and TRBJ2-7): DVKVTQSSRYLVKRTGEKVFLECVQDMDHENMFWYRQDPGLGLRLIYFSYDVKMKEKGDIPEGYSVSREKKERFSLILESASTNQTSMYLCASSPWTAEQYFGPGTRLTVT.

The chain uses TRBV9 and TRBJ2-5, with 11 bases matching TRBD2. CDR3 length: 16 residues. From germline, CDR1 is SGDLS and CDR2 YYNGEE. The junction had 3 bases not matched to a gene; V was cut back by 1 base and J by 1 base. The CDR3 protein is CASSVQLAGAQETQYF. CDR3 DNA: TGTGCCAGCAGCGTACAACTAGCGGGGGCCCAAGAGACCCAGTACTTC.

This chain connects TRBV6-1 to TRBJ2-2, with D possibly TRBD1 on 5 matching bases. CDR3 length equals 15 residues. Trimming cost V 4 bases and J 4 bases, with 13 bases left between them. Germline CDR1 and CDR2: MNHNS and SASEGT. The CDR3 loop reads CASSVNIGATGELFF. The CDR3 DNA is TGTGCCAGCAGTGTAAACATTGGGGCCACCGGGGAGCTGTTTTTT.

V usage is TRBV6-6 and J usage is TRBJ1-3, with 8 bases fitting TRBD1. After removal of 8 bases from V and 1 base from J, the junction contained 4 bases not matched to a gene. The germline V gene encodes CDR1 MNHNY and CDR2 SVGAGI (reference sequence). The CDR3 is made up of 14 amino acids. CDR3 coding DNA: TGTGCCAGCTCCACAGGGGGTTCTGGAAACACCATATATTTT. This gives the protein CASSTGGSGNTIYF.

In its sample, this clone was seen a few times. The rearrangement uses TRBV6-1 and TRBJ2-7; no firm D call. Looked up from germline, CDR1 is MNHNS and CDR2 is SASEGT. The CDR3 sequence is 13 residues long. The V gene lost 5 bases and the J gene lost 6 bases, with 14 bases spanning the gap. CDR3: CASSLYVRGEQYF. CDR3 sequence (DNA): TGTGCCAGCAGTCTCTATGTTCGAGGCGAGCAGTACTTC.

This sequence joins TRBV10-3 and TRBJ2-2; tentatively, D is TRBD2 (5 bases). V was shortened by 3 bases and J by 6 bases, with 23 bases between the two germline ends. The germline V gene has CDR1 ENHRY and CDR2 SYGVKD. This CDR3 is 18 amino acids long. The CDR3 sequence: CAISDAPTSIRGAGELFF. The CDR3 nucleotides are TGTGCCATCAGTGATGCCCCCACTAGTATTCGTGGGGCCGGGGAGCTGTTTTTT.

The chain joins TRBV9 to TRBJ2-1; 9 positions match TRBD2. J gave up 0 bases and V 5 bases, and 18 bases lay outside the gene matches. CDR3 length: 20 amino acids. Germline V gene lookup returns CDR1 SGDLS and CDR2 YYNGEE. In DNA, the CDR3 is TGTGCCAGCAGTCGTTCTGGAGCGGGGGGTCCATCTAGCTCCTACAATGAGCAGTTCTTC. It codes for CASSRSGAGGPSSSYNEQFF.

V is TRBV21-1 and J is TRBJ2-7; TRBD1 reflects the table's D call only, with no check against the DNA. TRBV21-1 is annotated as a pseudogene. The CDR3 consists of 16 residues. This chain's CDR3 is CASSKAVQGAPCEQYF. The CDR3, as DNA: TGTGCCAGCAGCAAAGCGGTACAGGGGGCGCCGTGCGAGCAGTACTTC.

This rearrangement joins TRBV30 to TRBJ1-4, with D perhaps TRBD1 (5 bases). The V gene's germline CDR1 is GTSNPN and CDR2 SVGIG (reference sequence). Trimming removed 3 bases at V and 8 bases at J, with 16 bases between. The CDR3 has 14 amino acids. The CDR3: CAWREGRAPEKLFF. CDR3 sequence (DNA): TGTGCCTGGAGGGAGGGCAGGGCGCCGGAAAAACTGTTTTTT.

The sample holds one count of this clone. This chain joins TRBV10-3 and TRBJ1-1; 8 bases align to TRBD1. J lost 6 bases, V lost 4 bases, and 1 base had no gene match. CDR1 is ENHRY and CDR2 is SYGVKD in the germline V gene. The CDR3 is 12 amino acids. CDR3 in amino acids: CAISGTGSEAFF. The DNA of the CDR3 is TGTGCCATCAGTGGGACAGGGTCTGAAGCTTTCTTT.

In its sample, this clone was seen once. This chain links TRBV9 with TRBJ2-2, with a possible D match to TRBD2 (7 bases). The CDR3 length is 15 residues. V was clipped by 4 bases and J by 6 bases, with 16 bases between them. The germline gives CDR1 SGDLS, CDR2 YYNGEE. The chain's CDR3 is CASSSTSGGPGELFF. The CDR3 nucleotides are TGTGCCAGCAGCTCCACCTCGGGGGGCCCCGGGGAGCTGTTTTTT.

The chain is built from TRBV15 and TRBJ2-5; tentative D call: TRBD2 (6 bases). CDR3 length: 14 amino acids. CDR1 is LNHNV and CDR2 is YYDKDF in the germline V gene (reference sequence). The V end was cut by 1 base, the J end by 5 bases, with 11 bases between. The CDR3 protein is CATSRVGRGETQYF. As DNA, the CDR3 is TGTGCCACCAGCAGAGTAGGTCGGGGGGAGACCCAGTACTTC.

The rearrangement joins TRBV6-6 to TRBJ2-7, with D tentatively TRBD1 (5 bases). The V gene's germline CDR1 is MNHNY and CDR2 SVGAGI (reference sequence). V was pared by 4 bases and J by 4 bases, with 11 bases between. The length of the CDR3 is 13 residues. CDR3 region: CASSLSRVYEQYF. The DNA for the CDR3 is TGTGCCAGCAGTTTAAGCAGGGTGTACGAGCAGTACTTC.

This clone was observed a handful of times. J is TRBJ2-1 and V is TRBV10-2; 8 bases align to TRBD2. The CDR3 covers 14 residues. Germline lookup yields CDR1 WSHSY and CDR2 SAAADI. V shed 2 bases, J shed 8 bases, and the junction held 5 bases outside the gene matches. This CDR3 reads CASSERGGRDEQFF. CDR3 in DNA: TGCGCCAGCAGTGAGCGGGGGGGCCGCGATGAGCAGTTCTTC.

The table lists this clone with many counts. The chain combines TRBV6-1 with TRBJ1-6; D unresolved. Germline V CDR1 and CDR2: MNHNS, SASEGT. Trimming stripped 0 bases from V and 2 bases from J, with 11 bases between. The CDR3 extends over 17 amino acids. The CDR3 here is CASSEALRPAYNSPLHF. As DNA, the CDR3 is TGTGCCAGCAGTGAAGCGCTCAGGCCAGCCTATAATTCACCCCTCCACTTT.

The chain employs TRBV5-1 and TRBJ2-5; TRBD1 matches 8 bases. CDR1 is SGHRS and CDR2 is YFSETQ in the germline V gene. The CDR3 runs to 15 residues. The ends lost 1 base at V and 4 bases at J; junction bases unmatched: 6. CDR3 amino acids: CASSLNTGGIETQYF. CDR3 DNA: TGCGCCAGCAGCTTGAACACAGGGGGGATAGAGACCCAGTACTTC. The full variable domain, rest sourced from reference TRBV5-1 and TRBJ2-5, is KAGVTQTPRYLIKTRGQQVTLSCSPISGHRSVSWYQQTPGQGLQFLFEYFSETQRNKGNFPGRFSGRQFSNSRSEMNVSTLELGDSALYLCASSLNTGGIETQYFGPGTRLLVL.